This T cell receptor beta chain derives from a study of OX40 agonist ivuxolimab in advanced cancers. The method was immunoSEQ multiplex PCR; TCRdb's version includes in-frame clones alone and lacks a portion of them. This table holds about 80,000 clones, roughly 84% found once. This sample comprised CD4+ or CD8+ T cells sorted from blood, obtained in a trial of the OX40 agonist ivuxolimab. The source of this sequence is an adult with an advanced solid tumor such as melanoma, head and neck, liver or kidney cancer.

The CDR3 is CASSPIGPTVNYYGYTF. In DNA form, the CDR3 reads TGTGCCAGCAGCCCTATAGGACCAACAGTAAACTACTATGGCTACACCTTC. The chain couples TRBV7-2 to TRBJ1-2; D ambiguous. Germline V gene data show CDR1 as SGHTA and CDR2 as FQGNSA. Trimming took off 5 bases at V and 3 bases at J, with 22 bases between the two ends. The CDR3 loop spans 17 amino acids. The full variable domain, rest sourced from reference TRBV7-2 and TRBJ1-2, is GAGVSQSPSNKVTEKGKDVELRCDPISGHTALYWYRQSLGQGLEFLIYFQGNSAPDKSGLPSDRFSAERTGGSVSTLTIQRTQQEDSAVYLCASSPIGPTVNYYGYTFGSGTRLTVV.